The T cell receptor beta chain under discussion was sequenced for a study of control samples from healthy donors and cancer patients. Sequenced by immunoSEQ multiplex PCR; TCRdb stores in-frame clones only, minus some. The sample holds 150,000 or so clones, just over 85% seen once. The CDR3 is 12 residues long. Germline-derived CDR1 and CDR2 are SGHTA and FQGNSA. The ends were cut back, 1 base at V and 5 bases at J, with 4 bases in the middle. Source material: blood. The receptor comes from a man between 18 and 35 years old in good health. V gene TRBV7-2 combines with J gene TRBJ2-3; D gene uncertain. DNA for the CDR3: TGTGCCAGCAGCTTAGGGAAAGATACGCAGTATTTT. This sequence encodes CASSLGKDTQYF.